These T cell receptor beta chains were read from a single sample in a study of early stage breast cancer tumors. The method was immunoSEQ multiplex PCR; TCRdb's version includes in-frame clones alone and lacks a portion of them. The profile shows around 41,000 clones, roughly 69% of them singletons. The sample consisted of blood. The origin of the receptors is a person aged 45 to 59 with breast cancer. The CDR3 runs from the conserved cysteine through the conserved F or W. The D gene is left open where the match is weak. Rows may omit the clone size; those that give it use once, few, many or a size class.

V gene,clone size,J gene,D gene,CDR3 protein,CDR3 DNA
TRBV30,NA,TRBJ1-5,TRBD1,CAWSGQGASNQPQHF,TGTGCCTGGAGCGGACAGGGGGCGAGCAATCAGCCCCAGCATTTT
TRBV10-3,NA,TRBJ2-7,TRBD1,CAIRTTGGAYEQYF,TGTGCCATCAGGACTACAGGGGGCGCGTACGAGCAGTACTTC
TRBV5-1,NA,TRBJ2-3,TRBD1,CASSPRTGASTDTQYF,TGCGCCAGCAGTCCTAGGACAGGGGCAAGCACAGATACGCAGTATTTT
TRBV5-1,NA,TRBJ2-1,TRBD2,CASSLGTSGYNEQFF,TGCGCCAGCAGCTTAGGGACTAGCGGGTACAATGAGCAGTTCTTC
TRBV5-3,NA,TRBJ1-6,TRBD1,CARSFTDRVSDSPLHF,TGTGCCAGAAGCTTTACCGACAGGGTGTCGGATTCACCCCTCCACTTT
TRBV5-1,NA,TRBJ2-2,NA,CASSLQEAPAGELFF,TGCGCCAGCAGCTTGCAGGAGGCCCCCGCCGGGGAGCTGTTTTTT
TRBV13,NA,TRBJ1-2,NA,CASSWFRTFPYGYTF,TGTGCCAGCAGTTGGTTCAGGACTTTTCCGTATGGCTACACCTTC
TRBV5-6,NA,TRBJ1-2,NA,CASSNRVLYGYTF,TGTGCCAGCAGCAACAGGGTCCTCTATGGCTACACCTTC
TRBV18,NA,TRBJ2-3,NA,CASSPPPPSTDTQYF,TGTGCCAGCTCACCACCTCCCCCTAGCACAGATACGCAGTATTTT
TRBV10-3,NA,TRBJ2-3,TRBD1,CAISRGQLEDTQYF,TGTGCCATCAGTCGGGGACAGTTGGAGGATACGCAGTATTTT
TRBV9,NA,TRBJ1-1,NA,CASSVGGGDTEAFF,TGTGCCAGCAGCGTGGGGGGAGGGGACACTGAAGCTTTCTTT
TRBV10-1,NA,TRBJ2-5,NA,CASSDSDRLGETQYF,TGCGCCAGCAGTGATTCCGACAGGTTGGGGGAGACCCAGTACTTC
TRBV5-1,few,TRBJ2-1,TRBD2,CASSLGTSTYNEQFF,TGCGCCAGCAGCTTGGGGACTAGTACCTACAATGAGCAGTTCTTC
TRBV7-2,NA,TRBJ2-3,NA,CASSPKTEDTQYF,TGTGCCAGCAGCCCGAAGACAGAGGATACGCAGTATTTT
TRBV5-4,NA,TRBJ1-2,NA,CASSLGRPGGYTF,TGTGCCAGCAGCTTGGGACGCCCGGGTGGCTACACCTTC
TRBV10-3,NA,TRBJ2-7,NA,CAISSSGGSGYF,NA
TRBV5-4,once,TRBJ2-7,NA,CASSLAGQARGPQQYF,TGTGCCAGCAGCTTGGCCGGGCAAGCTAGGGGCCCCCAGCAGTACTTC